This TCR beta chain was recorded in a study of blood T cell repertoires in COVID-19. For the study at large: The cDNA or gDNA used as material had been derived from T cells, B-cell-depleted T cells, or PBMCs.

Germline assignment: CDR1 MDHEN and CDR2 SYDVKM. The junction had 10 bases not matched to a gene; V was cut back by 6 bases and J by 7 bases. This CDR3 contains 15 residues. As processed by the authors: How many nucleated cells were present was estimated from reference gene primer amplification. Measured with immunoSEQ multiplex PCR; TCRdb has only the in-frame clones, and not every one. V, J and clone size are those of that table, while D and trimming were read from the DNA. Of tens of thousands of clones detected, roughly 80% appear once; the ten largest clones hold approximately 10%. The clonotype comes from a man between 65 and 85 years old with acute or convalescent COVID-19. Sequencing input: peripheral blood. This sequence joins TRBV28 and TRBJ1-4, with 8 bases matching TRBD1. CDR3 sequence (DNA): TGTGCCAGCAGCTTTGAGGGCAGGGGGCTTGAAAAACTGTTTTTT. It yields the protein CASSFEGRGLEKLFF.